These T cell receptor beta chains were read from a single sample in a study of identical twins. TCRdb used MiXCR to reprocess the 5' RACE reads, holding one entry per CDR3 protein. The repertoire consists of 350,000 to 450,000 distinct CDR3 sequences, with less than 20% occurring once and the leading ten covering 9% to 15%. The specimen was naive T cells sorted from blood. The receptors were sampled from a man aged 50-60 years in good health. CDR3s include the opening cysteine and the closing phenylalanine or tryptophan. Each record gives: D gene, V gene, J gene, clone size, CDR3 protein, CDR3 DNA. The D gene is left open where the match is weak. Size is omitted from some rows. Given values are once, few, many or a class for expanded clones.

D gene: TRBD2; V gene: TRBV7-8; J gene: TRBJ2-7; clone size: few; CDR3 protein: CASSQYGRGDEQYF; CDR3 DNA: TGTGCCAGCAGCCAATACGGACGGGGGGATGAGCAGTACTTC
D gene: TRBD1; V gene: TRBV12-3/TRBV12-4; J gene: TRBJ2-2; clone size: -; CDR3 protein: CASKGQGLRTGELFF; CDR3 DNA: TGTGCCAGCAAGGGACAGGGGCTAAGGACCGGGGAGCTGTTTTTT
D gene: -; V gene: TRBV7-9; J gene: TRBJ1-2; clone size: -; CDR3 protein: CASSNRAYGYTF; CDR3 DNA: TGTGCCAGCAGCAACAGGGCTTATGGCTACACCTTC
D gene: TRBD2; V gene: TRBV4-3; J gene: TRBJ2-1; clone size: many; CDR3 protein: CASSQEIAGGLGNEQFF; CDR3 DNA: TGCGCCAGCAGCCAAGAGATAGCGGGGGGGCTCGGTAATGAGCAGTTCTTC
D gene: TRBD1; V gene: TRBV4-2; J gene: TRBJ1-4; clone size: few; CDR3 protein: CASSLGGGQGNEKLFF; CDR3 DNA: TGTGCCAGCAGCCTCGGAGGTGGACAGGGCAATGAAAAACTGTTTTTT
D gene: TRBD2; V gene: TRBV9; J gene: TRBJ2-7; clone size: many; CDR3 protein: CASSPTVGASGYEQYF; CDR3 DNA: TGTGCCAGCAGCCCTACCGTTGGGGCTAGCGGCTACGAGCAGTACTTC
D gene: -; V gene: TRBV7-9; J gene: TRBJ2-2; clone size: few; CDR3 protein: CASSLSIVANTGELFF; CDR3 DNA: TGTGCCAGCAGCTTATCTATCGTCGCGAACACCGGGGAGCTGTTTTTT
D gene: -; V gene: TRBV27; J gene: TRBJ2-3; clone size: few; CDR3 protein: CASSPLTGGQHTDTQYF; CDR3 DNA: TGTGCCAGCAGTCCACTGACGGGGGGACAGCACACAGATACGCAGTATTTT
D gene: -; V gene: TRBV5-5; J gene: TRBJ1-1; clone size: few; CDR3 protein: CASSLEGEPLAFF; CDR3 DNA: TGTGCCAGCAGCTTGGAGGGGGAACCGTTAGCTTTCTTT
D gene: -; V gene: TRBV7-9; J gene: TRBJ2-2; clone size: few; CDR3 protein: CASSFWTFNTGELFF; CDR3 DNA: TGTGCCAGCAGCTTTTGGACTTTTAACACCGGGGAGCTGTTTTTT
D gene: -; V gene: TRBV29-1; J gene: TRBJ1-1; clone size: -; CDR3 protein: CSVAGSPEAFF; CDR3 DNA: TGCAGCGTTGCGGGGTCCCCTGAAGCTTTCTTT
D gene: -; V gene: TRBV18; J gene: TRBJ1-1; clone size: -; CDR3 protein: CASSPESRGTEAFF; CDR3 DNA: TGTGCCAGCTCACCTGAATCGCGGGGTACTGAAGCTTTCTTT
D gene: TRBD1; V gene: TRBV10-2; J gene: TRBJ2-7; clone size: few; CDR3 protein: CASSESAGGRYEQYF; CDR3 DNA: TGCGCCAGCAGTGAGTCTGCAGGGGGTCGGTACGAGCAGTACTTC
D gene: TRBD2; V gene: TRBV3-1; J gene: TRBJ2-1; clone size: -; CDR3 protein: CASSLGSGGSNEQFF; CDR3 DNA: TGTGCCAGCAGCCTCGGGAGCGGGGGGTCCAATGAGCAGTTCTTC
D gene: TRBD1; V gene: TRBV5-1; J gene: TRBJ2-5; clone size: -; CDR3 protein: CASSIRTGGRETQYF; CDR3 DNA: TGCGCCAGCAGCATTCGGACAGGGGGGCGGGAGACCCAGTACTTC
D gene: TRBD2; V gene: TRBV5-1; J gene: TRBJ2-1; clone size: few; CDR3 protein: CASRLGASGGHEQFF; CDR3 DNA: TGCGCCAGCAGGTTAGGTGCGAGCGGGGGGCATGAGCAGTTCTTC
D gene: TRBD2; V gene: TRBV6-2/TRBV6-3; J gene: TRBJ2-7; clone size: -; CDR3 protein: CASRRLGRGSSYEQYF; CDR3 DNA: TGTGCCAGCAGACGGTTGGGGCGGGGGAGCTCCTACGAGCAGTACTTC
D gene: TRBD2; V gene: TRBV29-1; J gene: TRBJ2-1; clone size: few; CDR3 protein: CSVDTGGWYNEQFF; CDR3 DNA: TGCAGCGTTGATACGGGAGGGTGGTACAATGAGCAGTTCTTC
D gene: TRBD1; V gene: TRBV7-8; J gene: TRBJ2-7; clone size: -; CDR3 protein: CASSLGQPGEQYF; CDR3 DNA: TGTGCCAGCAGCCTGGGACAGCCTGGCGAGCAGTACTTC
D gene: -; V gene: TRBV29-1; J gene: TRBJ2-5; clone size: few; CDR3 protein: CSVGYQGRATQYF; CDR3 DNA: TGCAGCGTTGGATATCAGGGGCGAGCGACCCAGTACTTC
D gene: -; V gene: TRBV18; J gene: TRBJ2-7; clone size: -; CDR3 protein: CASSYRDGTYEQYF; CDR3 DNA: TGTGCCAGCTCATACCGGGACGGCACCTACGAGCAGTACTTC
D gene: -; V gene: TRBV24-1; J gene: TRBJ2-2; clone size: -; CDR3 protein: CATSGPDRNTGELFF; CDR3 DNA: TGTGCCACCAGTGGCCCGGACAGGAACACCGGGGAGCTGTTTTTT
D gene: -; V gene: TRBV7-9; J gene: TRBJ2-7; clone size: many; CDR3 protein: CASSSSGGQSNEQYF; CDR3 DNA: TGTGCCAGCAGCTCCAGCGGAGGACAGAGCAACGAGCAGTACTTC
D gene: -; V gene: TRBV20-1; J gene: TRBJ2-7; clone size: -; CDR3 protein: CSARVIRDRYEQYF; CDR3 DNA: TGCAGTGCTAGAGTTATTCGGGACCGATACGAGCAGTACTTC
D gene: TRBD2; V gene: TRBV7-6; J gene: TRBJ2-2; clone size: -; CDR3 protein: CASSLLGTSGNTGELFF; CDR3 DNA: TGTGCCAGCAGCTTATTGGGGACTAGCGGGAACACCGGGGAGCTGTTTTTT
D gene: -; V gene: TRBV20-1; J gene: TRBJ2-1; clone size: few; CDR3 protein: CSARARRMINEQFF; CDR3 DNA: TGCAGTGCTAGAGCGAGACGGATGATCAATGAGCAGTTCTTC
D gene: -; V gene: TRBV11-2; J gene: TRBJ2-7; clone size: -; CDR3 protein: CASSLGGGPSYEQYF; CDR3 DNA: TGTGCCAGCAGCTTAGGCGGGGGCCCCTCCTACGAGCAGTACTTC
D gene: -; V gene: TRBV10-1; J gene: TRBJ1-6; clone size: many; CDR3 protein: CASSESQQGNSPLHF; CDR3 DNA: TGCGCCAGCAGTGAGTCTCAACAGGGAAATTCACCCCTCCACTTT
D gene: TRBD2; V gene: TRBV15; J gene: TRBJ2-1; clone size: few; CDR3 protein: CATSGTRAFNEQFF; CDR3 DNA: TGTGCCACCAGCGGGACTAGGGCCTTCAATGAGCAGTTCTTC
D gene: -; V gene: TRBV3-1; J gene: TRBJ2-7; clone size: -; CDR3 protein: CASSQDWQGYEQYF; CDR3 DNA: TGTGCCAGCAGCCAAGATTGGCAGGGCTACGAGCAGTACTTC
D gene: -; V gene: TRBV4-2; J gene: TRBJ2-1; clone size: few; CDR3 protein: CASSLNDRSSYNEQFF; CDR3 DNA: TGTGCCAGCAGCCTTAACGACAGGAGCTCCTACAATGAGCAGTTCTTC
D gene: -; V gene: TRBV6-1; J gene: TRBJ2-5; clone size: -; CDR3 protein: CASSPLAGLQETQHF; CDR3 DNA: TGTGCCAGCAGCCCGCTGGCGGGCCTCCAAGAGACCCAGCACTTC
D gene: TRBD2; V gene: TRBV4-2; J gene: TRBJ2-3; clone size: few; CDR3 protein: CASSQAGLLGPGLAETDTQYF; CDR3 DNA: TGTGCCAGCAGCCAAGCGGGTTTATTGGGACCGGGACTAGCTGAAACAGATACGCAGTATTTT
D gene: TRBD2; V gene: TRBV6-5; J gene: TRBJ2-3; clone size: -; CDR3 protein: CASSYLAGARDTQYF; CDR3 DNA: TGTGCCAGCAGTTACTTAGCGGGGGCGCGAGATACGCAGTATTTT
D gene: -; V gene: TRBV20-1; J gene: TRBJ2-3; clone size: -; CDR3 protein: CSARGSVGDTDTQYF; CDR3 DNA: TGCAGTGCTAGAGGATCCGTCGGGGACACAGATACGCAGTATTTT
D gene: -; V gene: TRBV6-5; J gene: TRBJ1-1; clone size: -; CDR3 protein: CASSTTGYHAFF; CDR3 DNA: TGTGCCAGCAGCACAACAGGGTATCACGCTTTCTTT
D gene: -; V gene: TRBV9; J gene: TRBJ2-7; clone size: few; CDR3 protein: CASSVDTTDYEQYF; CDR3 DNA: TGTGCCAGCAGCGTAGACACCACCGACTACGAGCAGTACTTC
D gene: TRBD1; V gene: TRBV6-5; J gene: TRBJ2-2; clone size: -; CDR3 protein: CASSYSGPVRGGELFF; CDR3 DNA: TGTGCCAGCAGTTACTCGGGACCCGTCAGGGGGGGGGAGCTGTTTTTT
D gene: TRBD1; V gene: TRBV28; J gene: TRBJ2-7; clone size: few; CDR3 protein: CASRTATGEIYEQYF; CDR3 DNA: TGTGCCAGCAGGACGGCGACAGGGGAGATCTACGAGCAGTACTTC
D gene: -; V gene: TRBV5-8; J gene: TRBJ1-5; clone size: -; CDR3 protein: CASNEGFNQPQHF; CDR3 DNA: TGTGCCAGCAACGAGGGCTTCAATCAGCCCCAGCATTTT
D gene: -; V gene: TRBV4-3; J gene: TRBJ2-2; clone size: few; CDR3 protein: CASSQLRAFTGELFF; CDR3 DNA: TGCGCCAGCAGCCAACTCCGGGCTTTCACCGGGGAGCTGTTTTTT
D gene: TRBD2; V gene: TRBV12-3/TRBV12-4; J gene: TRBJ2-7; clone size: -; CDR3 protein: CASSFSGGPNEQYF; CDR3 DNA: TGTGCCAGCAGTTTCTCGGGAGGGCCGAACGAGCAGTACTTC
D gene: -; V gene: TRBV29-1; J gene: TRBJ2-1; clone size: -; CDR3 protein: CSVAGGPHNEQFF; CDR3 DNA: TGCAGCGTTGCAGGAGGTCCCCACAATGAGCAGTTCTTC
D gene: TRBD2; V gene: TRBV7-3; J gene: TRBJ2-1; clone size: once; CDR3 protein: CASSPGTSGGYNEQLF; CDR3 DNA: TGTGCCAGCAGCCCAGGGACTAGCGGGGGTTACAATGAGCAGCTCTTC
D gene: -; V gene: TRBV9; J gene: TRBJ2-7; clone size: many; CDR3 protein: CASRGDVGEQYF; CDR3 DNA: TGTGCCAGCAGGGGAGATGTGGGGGAGCAGTACTTC
D gene: -; V gene: TRBV29-1; J gene: TRBJ2-1; clone size: -; CDR3 protein: CSVRDYGSNEQFF; CDR3 DNA: TGCAGCGTACGGGATTACGGGTCCAATGAGCAGTTCTTC
D gene: TRBD2; V gene: TRBV20-1; J gene: TRBJ2-5; clone size: few; CDR3 protein: CSATRREGQETQYF; CDR3 DNA: TGCAGTGCTACGAGGCGGGAGGGACAGGAGACCCAGTACTTC
D gene: -; V gene: TRBV7-8; J gene: TRBJ1-1; clone size: few; CDR3 protein: CASSLVGMWGTEAFF; CDR3 DNA: TGTGCCAGCAGCTTAGTGGGCATGTGGGGCACTGAAGCTTTCTTT
D gene: -; V gene: TRBV7-2; J gene: TRBJ2-1; clone size: once; CDR3 protein: CASSESSYNDQFF; CDR3 DNA: TGTGCCAGCAGCGAGAGCTCCTACAATGACCAGTTCTTC
D gene: -; V gene: TRBV10-3; J gene: TRBJ1-1; clone size: few; CDR3 protein: CAISDGVTNTEAFF; CDR3 DNA: TGTGCCATCAGTGACGGGGTTACGAACACTGAAGCTTTCTTT
D gene: -; V gene: TRBV7-8; J gene: TRBJ2-3; clone size: few; CDR3 protein: CASSQPGGTTDTQYF; CDR3 DNA: TGTGCCAGCAGCCAACCCGGGGGAACAACAGATACGCAGTATTTT